The present T cell receptor (beta chain) was sequenced within a study of cytomegalovirus exposure and HLA in healthy donors. Background on the study: Among around 400 genotyped donors, about 80% fell in the Caucasian-associated ancestry cluster.

This CDR3 is built from 12 residues. V was pared by 5 bases and J by 12 bases, with 16 bases between. Germline CDR1 reads MDHEN; CDR2 reads SYDVKM. The PCR contained 60 Vbeta and 13 Jbeta primers. The repertoire was sequenced with immunoSEQ multiplex PCR; TCRdb's copy has only in-frame clones and lacks some. The table lists around 110,000 clones, approximately 80% of them singletons. Study-wide results and limits: A later analysis linked a missense DCLRE1C variant to TCR beta V- and J-gene trimming. A later analysis by the authors found several of the most significant clusters apparently linked to common viral pathogens.

With respect to this clone: Its antigen remains unknown.

Sequenced sample: PBMCs. This TCR was sampled from a man aged 50 to 60 in good health and CMV-seronegative. The chain employs TRBV28 and TRBJ1-2; D ambiguous. DNA of the CDR3: TGTGCCAGCAGTCTCGGACTATTTGGGAACACCTTC. This sequence encodes CASSLGLFGNTF.